These 10 T cell receptor beta chains came from one sample sequenced in a study of cytomegalovirus exposure and HLA in healthy donors. PCR used 60 Vbeta primers and 13 Jbeta primers. Data came from immunoSEQ multiplex PCR; TCRdb stores just in-frame clones and leaves some out. The top ten clones hold approximately 2% of a sample with 90,000 to 100,000 clones, 76% of them seen once. The sample was PBMCs. Source of these receptors: a man aged 35 to 55 in good health and CMV-seronegative.

The gene calls are TRBV18 and TRBJ2-7; a weak D match, TRBD1 (6 bases). This CDR3 comprises 15 residues. V lost 3 bases to trimming and J lost 6 bases, with 18 bases between them. Germline V gene sequence: CDR1 KGHSH, CDR2 LQKENI. CDR3 residues: CASSPRTGSVGEQYF. The CDR3 coding sequence is TGTGCCAGCTCACCCCGAACAGGGAGCGTCGGCGAGCAGTACTTC.

The genes are TRBV6-4 and TRBJ2-7; maybe TRBD1 (5 bases). The ends were cut back, 1 base at V and 2 bases at J, with 15 bases in the middle. Germline-derived CDR1 and CDR2 are MRHNA and SNTAGT. This CDR3 region has 16 residues. Written as DNA, the CDR3 is TGTGCCAGCAGTGACTTCCGACGAGACAGTCCCTACGAGCAGTACTTC. Amino acids: CASSDFRRDSPYEQYF.

This clone was counted only a few times. This rearrangement joins TRBV6-4 to TRBJ1-1, with 8 bases matching TRBD1. In germline, CDR1 is MRHNA, CDR2 SNTAGT. This CDR3 spans 13 amino acids. V dropped 5 bases and J dropped 7; count of bases not matched to a gene: 6. This chain's CDR3 is CASSLDRASEAFF. CDR3 DNA: TGTGCCAGCAGTCTGGACAGGGCGAGTGAAGCTTTCTTT.

CDR3 bases: TGTGCCAGCAGTAACAGGGTGGGGAACACCGGGGAGCTGTTTTTT. Translating gives CASSNRVGNTGELFF. This chain joins TRBV6-6 and TRBJ2-2, with a weak D call TRBD1 (6 bases). CDR1 and CDR2 from the germline V gene are MNHNY and SVGAGI (reference sequence). CDR3 length: 15 amino acids. V shed 5 bases and J shed 1 base, with 11 bases lying between them.

The CDR3 DNA reads TGTGCCAGCAGCCAACGGACAGGGGCGAACACTGAAGCTTTCTTT. As protein: CASSQRTGANTEAFF. V is TRBV16 and J is TRBJ1-1; 9 bases line up with TRBD1. There are 15 residues in the CDR3. Germline CDR1 and CDR2: KGHSY and FQNENV. V shed 2 bases, J shed 1 base, and the junction held 2 bases outside the gene matches. The whole variable domain, remainder taken from reference TRBV16 and TRBJ1-1, is GEEVAQTPKHLVRGEGQKAKLYCAPIKGHSYVFWYQQVLKNEFKFLISFQNENVFDETGMPKERFSAKCLPNSPCSLEIQATKLEDSAVYFCASSQRTGANTEAFFGQGTRLTVV.

The chain couples TRBV9 to TRBJ2-7; TRBD2 aligns across 10 bases. Germline CDR1 SGDLS, CDR2 YYNGEE. V trimming: 4 bases; J trimming: 3 bases; junction bases outside the gene matches: 10. CDR3 length: 16 amino acids. CDR3 DNA: TGTGCCAGCAGCCCAAATTGGAGGACTAGCGGCTACGAGCAGTACTTC. Amino acid sequence: CASSPNWRTSGYEQYF. The whole variable domain, filled in from reference TRBV9 and TRBJ2-7, reads DSGVTQTPKHLITATGQRVTLRCSPRSGDLSVYWYQQSLDQGLQFLIQYYNGEERAKGNILERFSAQQFPDLHSELNLSSLELGDSALYFCASSPNWRTSGYEQYFGPGTRLTVT.

The chain combines TRBV28 with TRBJ2-1; a weak D match, TRBD1 (7 bases). Germline loops: CDR1 MDHEN, CDR2 SYDVKM. The CDR3 is 15 residues long. With 6 bases removed from V and 9 bases from J, the gap between germline ends came to 21 bases. The chain's CDR3 is CASSLGTVKTSEQFF. For the CDR3, the DNA is TGTGCCAGCAGCCTAGGGACAGTCAAGACTAGTGAGCAGTTCTTC.

The rearrangement joins TRBV5-1 to TRBJ2-7; maybe TRBD1 (5 bases). V lost 4 bases and J lost 3, with 14 bases in between. This CDR3 has 14 residues. Germline values: CDR1 SGHRS, CDR2 YFSETQ. CDR3: CASSDVGHGYEQYF. Written as DNA, the CDR3 is TGCGCCAGCAGCGACGTTGGACATGGCTACGAGCAGTACTTC.

Concerning this clone: One junction end does not reproduce the germline sequence, and a read error may be involved. V usage is TRBV7-9 and J usage is TRBJ2-1, with 7 nucleotides matching TRBD2. CDR1 SEHNR and CDR2 FQNEAQ come from the germline V gene (reference sequence). This CDR3 comprises 19 residues. The CDR3 sequence is CSSSLSLASGGPLAGEQFF. In DNA form, the CDR3 reads TGTTCCAGCAGCTTATCTCTGGCTAGCGGAGGGCCTCTAGCCGGTGAGCAGTTCTTC. Variable domain in full (rest from reference TRBV7-9 and TRBJ2-1): DTGVSQNPRHKITKRGQNVTFRCDPISEHNRLYWYRQTLGQGPEFLTYFQNEAQLEKSRLLSDRFSAERPKGSFSTLEIQRTEQGDSAMYLCSSSLSLASGGPLAGEQFFGPGTRLTVL.

The rearrangement uses TRBV10-2 and TRBJ2-1, with D hard to call. CDR3 length equals 13 residues. Trimming removed 3 bases at V and 4 bases at J, with 7 bases between. CDR1 and CDR2 from the germline V gene are WSHSY and SAAADI. CDR3 nucleotides: TGCGCCAGCAGTGATGAGGCGTACAATGAGCAGTTCTTC. Protein sequence: CASSDEAYNEQFF.